These T cell receptor beta chains were read from a single sample in a study of T cell responses to AZD1222 COVID-19 vaccine. Libraries were prepared by immunoSEQ multiplex PCR; TCRdb keeps only in-frame clonotypes and omits some of them. The data hold about 68,000 clones, with 86% observed a single time. The sample consisted of peripheral blood, taken on day 0 of AZD1222 vaccination. The origin of the receptors is an adult in good health. Each CDR3 is given with its conserved first and last residue. The D gene is left open where the match is weak. Clone size is given for some rows only: seen once, a few or many times, or a class if the clone is expanded.

TRBJ1-2 | NA | 16 | TRBV2 | NA | CASSEFTAGLSYGYTF | TGTGCCAGCAGTGAATTTACGGCAGGGCTAAGCTATGGCTACACCTTC
TRBJ1-6 | once | 13 | TRBV3-1/TRBV3-2 | NA | CASSQGMDSPLHF | TGTGCCAGCAGCCAGGGGATGGATTCACCCCTCCACTTT
TRBJ2-7 | NA | 13 | TRBV28 | TRBD1 | CASSHRGPFEQYF | TGTGCCAGCAGTCACAGGGGGCCGTTTGAGCAGTACTTC
TRBJ1-5 | NA | 16 | TRBV2 | NA | CASSVRPGDSNQPQHF | TGTGCCAGCAGTGTTAGGCCAGGGGATAGCAATCAGCCCCAGCATTTT
TRBJ1-2 | once | 13 | TRBV5-1 | NA | CASSLGAGYGYTF | TGCGCCAGCAGCTTGGGGGCCGGGTATGGCTACACCTTC
TRBJ1-4 | few | 16 | TRBV10-2 | NA | CASSGSGRETNEKLFF | TGCGCCAGCAGTGGATCCGGAAGGGAAACTAATGAAAAACTGTTTTTT
TRBJ1-1 | NA | 14 | TRBV19 | NA | CASWTVVGGTEAFF | TGTGCCAGCTGGACCGTTGTGGGAGGTACTGAAGCTTTCTTT
TRBJ1-5 | NA | 15 | TRBV6-2/TRBV6-3 | NA | CASSLTGSSNQPQHF | TGTGCCAGCAGCCTAACGGGATCTAGCAATCAGCCCCAGCATTTT
TRBJ2-7 | NA | 16 | TRBV28 | TRBD2 | CASSPPGGRSYYEQYF | TGTGCCAGCAGTCCCCCCGGCGGGAGGTCCTACTACGAGCAGTACTTC
TRBJ1-2 | NA | 20 | TRBV4-1 | NA | CASSPHGGLVFEPGDYGYTF | TGCGCCAGCAGCCCCCACGGTGGGCTAGTGTTTGAACCAGGAGACTATGGCTACACCTTC
TRBJ1-2 | NA | 17 | TRBV27 | TRBD1 | CASSTPTGGTGSPGYTF | TGTGCCAGCAGTACACCAACCGGCGGGACAGGGTCTCCCGGCTACACCTTC
TRBJ1-1 | NA | 17 | TRBV19 | NA | CASSIRAVLPMNTEAFF | TGTGCCAGTAGTATTCGGGCGGTGCTGCCTATGAACACTGAAGCTTTCTTT
TRBJ2-6 | NA | 17 | TRBV7-2 | NA | CASSLPRRTSGANVLTF | TGTGCCAGCAGCTTACCCCGCCGGACCTCTGGGGCCAACGTCCTGACTTTC
TRBJ1-1 | NA | 14 | TRBV4-3 | NA | CASSLAPGGAEAFF | TGCGCCAGCAGCCTCGCTCCGGGGGGCGCTGAAGCTTTCTTT
TRBJ2-7 | NA | 12 | TRBV7-2 | NA | CASSWGLDEQYF | TGTGCCAGCAGCTGGGGTTTGGACGAGCAGTACTTC
TRBJ1-2 | NA | 13 | TRBV12-3/TRBV12-4 | NA | CASSLVQLYGYTF | TGTGCCAGCAGTTTAGTACAGCTTTATGGCTACACCTTC
TRBJ2-3 | NA | 15 | TRBV6-1 | NA | CASSDWGGLTDTQYF | TGTGCCAGCAGTGATTGGGGGGGGCTTACAGATACGCAGTATTTT
TRBJ1-2 | NA | 15 | TRBV2 | TRBD1 | CASSLTGGSGYGYTF | TGTGCCAGCAGTCTCACAGGGGGCAGTGGCTATGGCTACACCTTC
TRBJ1-5 | few | 14 | TRBV30 | NA | CAWGGQTPGQPQHF | TGTGCCTGGGGTGGACAGACCCCAGGGCAGCCCCAGCATTTT
TRBJ1-1 | NA | 13 | TRBV6-5 | NA | CASSRNRGSEAFF | TGTGCCAGCAGTCGGAATCGGGGTTCTGAAGCTTTCTTT
TRBJ2-5 | NA | 17 | TRBV4-1 | NA | CASSQEGIQDPRETQYF | TGCGCCAGCAGCCAGGAGGGGATACAGGACCCTCGGGAGACCCAGTACTTC
TRBJ2-1 | few | 14 | TRBV19 | TRBD2 | CASRRTSDHNEQFF | TGTGCCAGTCGCCGGACTAGCGACCACAATGAGCAGTTCTTC
TRBJ2-7 | NA | 15 | TRBV3-1/TRBV3-2 | NA | CASSHGRVSSYEQYF | TGTGCCAGCAGCCACGGTAGGGTTTCATCCTACGAGCAGTACTTC
TRBJ2-7 | NA | 15 | TRBV3-1/TRBV3-2 | NA | CASRETGRGSYEQYF | TGTGCCAGCAGAGAGACAGGGAGGGGTTCCTACGAGCAGTACTTC